The 9 T cell receptor beta chains below all came from one sample that was sequenced in a study of cytomegalovirus exposure and HLA in healthy donors. The PCR employed 60 Vbeta primers together with 13 Jbeta primers. TCRdb keeps only in-frame clones here, not all; method: immunoSEQ multiplex PCR. The table shows about 54,000 clones, with under 90% occurring only once. Sequenced: PBMCs. The receptors stem from a woman between 18 and 29 years old in good health and CMV-seronegative.

This clone has a single count. The V gene is TRBV7-8, the J gene TRBJ2-7; TRBD1 matches 9 bases. The ends lost 5 bases at V and 7 bases at J; junction bases unmatched: 12. The CDR3 has 15 amino acids. CDR1 is SGHVS, CDR2 FQNEAQ, per germline. CDR3 sequence: CASSPTGQGTGEQYF. In nucleotides, the CDR3 is TGTGCCAGCAGCCCCACCGGACAGGGGACGGGTGAGCAGTACTTC.

CDR3 sequence reads: CASSGTGGLQPQHF. CDR3 bases: TGTGCCAGCAGTGGGACAGGGGGACTTCAGCCCCAGCATTTT. The chain combines TRBV2 with TRBJ1-5, with 10 bases that match TRBD1. The ends lost 4 bases at V and 6 bases at J; junction bases unmatched: 3. The CDR3 consists of 14 residues. Germline V gene lookup returns CDR1 SNHLY and CDR2 FYNNEI. Full variable domain (missing parts from reference TRBV2 and TRBJ1-5): EPEVTQTPSHQVTQMGQEVILRCVPISNHLYFYWYRQILGQKVEFLVSFYNNEISEKSEIFDDQFSVERPDGSNFTLKIRSTKLEDSAMYFCASSGTGGLQPQHFGDGTRLSIL.

V usage is TRBV9 and J usage is TRBJ1-3; D not certain. Germline V gene sequence: CDR1 SGDLS, CDR2 YYNGEE. The V end lost 0 bases, the J end lost 3 bases, and 4 bases lay between the germline ends. This CDR3 spans 13 amino acids. The CDR3 DNA is TGTGCCAGCAGCGTAGATATTGGAAACACCATATATTTT. Protein: CASSVDIGNTIYF.

The chain links TRBV25-1 to TRBJ1-6, with D maybe TRBD1 (6 bases). CDR3 length: 15 residues. The V gene lost 5 bases and the J gene lost 9 bases, with 17 bases spanning the gap. Per germline, CDR1 MGHDK and CDR2 SYGVNS. CDR3 residues: CASSRGIAPGSPLHF. Written as DNA, the CDR3 is TGTGCCAGCAGTAGGGGGATAGCGCCTGGTTCACCCCTCCACTTT.

The chain has TRBV30 and TRBJ2-3; TRBD2 might be the D (5 bases). Trimming took off 5 bases at V and 1 base at J, with 10 bases between the two ends. Germline CDR1 is GTSNPN and CDR2 is SVGIG (reference sequence). CDR3 length: 13 residues. Here the CDR3 DNA reads TGTGCCTGGTCCCTTAGCGGCACAGATACGCAGTATTTT. Protein product: CAWSLSGTDTQYF.

The rearrangement uses TRBV11-2 and TRBJ1-2; no clear D. The CDR3 covers 16 residues. V was cut by 5 bases and J by 0 bases, with 16 bases left in between. Germline loops: CDR1 SGHAT, CDR2 FQNNGV. In nucleotides, the CDR3 is TGTGCCAGCAGCCACCCCCGGAGGATATCTAACTATGGCTACACCTTC. Translated: CASSHPRRISNYGYTF.

The CDR3 DNA sequence: TGCAGCGTGCGGACAGGGGAAAACTATGGCTACACCTTC. Amino acid sequence: CSVRTGENYGYTF. The chain is built from TRBV29-1 and TRBJ1-2, with TRBD1 matching 9 bases. The trim removed 6 bases at V and 2 bases at J, leaving 4 bases unmatched. Germline V gene lookup returns CDR1 SQVTM and CDR2 ANQGSEA. The CDR3 is 13 amino acids.

The V and J genes are TRBV18 and TRBJ2-4, with 8 bases aligning to TRBD1. V shed 0 bases and J 7 bases; nucleotides not matched to a gene: 11. CDR1 and CDR2 (germline): KGHSH, LQKENI. The CDR3 sequence is 17 residues long. Here the CDR3 reads CASSPPDRARRGNIQYF. In nucleotides, the CDR3 is TGTGCCAGCTCACCACCGGACAGGGCCCGAAGGGGGAACATTCAGTACTTC.

V gene TRBV19 combines with J gene TRBJ2-2; possible D gene TRBD1, 6 bases. The V gene lost 9 bases and the J gene lost 0 bases, with 11 bases spanning the gap. Germline V gene data show CDR1 as LNHDA and CDR2 as SQIVND (reference sequence). This CDR3 has 14 amino acids. DNA of the CDR3: TGTGCCAGCGCCTGGACAGCGAACACCGGGGAGCTGTTTTTT. It codes for CASAWTANTGELFF. The variable domain in full, completed from reference TRBV19 and TRBJ2-2, reads DGGITQSPKYLFRKEGQNVTLSCEQNLNHDAMYWYRQDPGQGLRLIYYSQIVNDFQKGDIAEGYSVSREKKESFPLTVTSAQKNPTAFYLCASAWTANTGELFFGEGSRLTVL.